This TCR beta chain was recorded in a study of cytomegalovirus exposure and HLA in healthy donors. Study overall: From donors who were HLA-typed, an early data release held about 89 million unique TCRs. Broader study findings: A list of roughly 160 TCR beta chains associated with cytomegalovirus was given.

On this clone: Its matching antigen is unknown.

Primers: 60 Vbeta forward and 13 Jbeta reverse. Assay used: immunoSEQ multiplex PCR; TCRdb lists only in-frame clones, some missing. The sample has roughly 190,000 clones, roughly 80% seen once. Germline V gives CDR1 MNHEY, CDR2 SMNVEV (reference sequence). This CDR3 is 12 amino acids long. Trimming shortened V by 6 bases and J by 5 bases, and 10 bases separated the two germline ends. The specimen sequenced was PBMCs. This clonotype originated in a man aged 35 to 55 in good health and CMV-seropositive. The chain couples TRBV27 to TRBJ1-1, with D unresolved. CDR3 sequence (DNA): TGTGCCAGCAGCTTTGGGAGAACTGAAGCTTTCTTT. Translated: CASSFGRTEAFF.